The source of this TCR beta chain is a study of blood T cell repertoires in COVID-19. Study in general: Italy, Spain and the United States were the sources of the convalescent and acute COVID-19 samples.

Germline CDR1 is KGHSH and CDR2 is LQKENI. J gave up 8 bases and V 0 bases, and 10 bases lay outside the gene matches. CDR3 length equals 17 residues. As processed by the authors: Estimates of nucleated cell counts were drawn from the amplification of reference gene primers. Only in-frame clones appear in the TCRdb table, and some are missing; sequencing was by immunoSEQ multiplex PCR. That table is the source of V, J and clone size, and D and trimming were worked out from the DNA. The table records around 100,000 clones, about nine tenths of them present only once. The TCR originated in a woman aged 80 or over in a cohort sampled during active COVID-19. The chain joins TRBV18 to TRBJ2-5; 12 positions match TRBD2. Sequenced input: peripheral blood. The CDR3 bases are TGTGCCAGCTCACCACCAGCCTGGACTAGCGGGGTGGGAACCCAGTACTTC. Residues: CASSPPAWTSGVGTQYF.